This T cell receptor (beta chain) appears in the sequencing data of a study of cytomegalovirus exposure and HLA in healthy donors. General observations from the study: A missense variant in DCLRE1C was later tied to TCR beta V- and J-gene trimming. Listed as cytomegalovirus-associated were around 160 TCR beta chains. Immune exposure information available was restricted to CMV serostatus.

Regarding this clone: What it recognizes is unknown.

The PCR employed 60 Vbeta primers together with 13 Jbeta primers. Using immunoSEQ multiplex PCR, the repertoire was profiled, and TCRdb retains in-frame clones only, with some absent. The table has some 170,000 clones, roughly four fifths seen once; the top ten hold over 0.85%. Sample: PBMCs. This clonotype was sampled from a girl aged 2 to 9 in good health and CMV-seropositive.

The CDR3 region is CASSSQPRESRHEQYF. CDR3 bases: TGTGCCAGCAGCTCCCAACCCAGGGAAAGTCGCCACGAGCAGTACTTC. The chain is built from TRBV7-9 and TRBJ2-7, with D perhaps matching TRBD1 (5 bases). CDR1 SEHNR and CDR2 FQNEAQ come from the germline V gene (reference sequence). Trimming shortened V by 4 bases and J by 5 bases, and 21 bases separated the two germline ends. This CDR3 contains 16 residues.